The entry below gives a single T cell receptor beta chain sequence along with its context. What it recognizes is unknown. Sequencing used immunoSEQ multiplex PCR; TCRdb keeps in-frame clones, though not all of them. The data contain some 33,000 clones, about 80% of them singletons. Time point noted: week 35, safety follow-up. A single vaccine dose contained 300 ug of mutant IDH1 20-mer peptide, and topical imiquimod was used with it. V gave up 1 base and J gave up 4 bases, with 15 bases separating them. There are 15 residues in the CDR3. Germline V lookup: CDR1 SGHTS, CDR2 YDEGEE. The data were taken from a study of a mutant IDH1 vaccine in newly diagnosed glioma.

The TCR sequence derives from a man younger than 40 with glioma. This chain joins TRBV5-8 and TRBJ2-7; D may be TRBD2 (5 bases). The sample here was PBMCs, taken from a glioma patient whose treatment included an IDH1 peptide vaccine. CDR3 protein: CASSLSWEPHYEQYF. In DNA form, the CDR3 reads TGTGCCAGCAGCTTGTCGTGGGAGCCCCATTACGAGCAGTACTTC.